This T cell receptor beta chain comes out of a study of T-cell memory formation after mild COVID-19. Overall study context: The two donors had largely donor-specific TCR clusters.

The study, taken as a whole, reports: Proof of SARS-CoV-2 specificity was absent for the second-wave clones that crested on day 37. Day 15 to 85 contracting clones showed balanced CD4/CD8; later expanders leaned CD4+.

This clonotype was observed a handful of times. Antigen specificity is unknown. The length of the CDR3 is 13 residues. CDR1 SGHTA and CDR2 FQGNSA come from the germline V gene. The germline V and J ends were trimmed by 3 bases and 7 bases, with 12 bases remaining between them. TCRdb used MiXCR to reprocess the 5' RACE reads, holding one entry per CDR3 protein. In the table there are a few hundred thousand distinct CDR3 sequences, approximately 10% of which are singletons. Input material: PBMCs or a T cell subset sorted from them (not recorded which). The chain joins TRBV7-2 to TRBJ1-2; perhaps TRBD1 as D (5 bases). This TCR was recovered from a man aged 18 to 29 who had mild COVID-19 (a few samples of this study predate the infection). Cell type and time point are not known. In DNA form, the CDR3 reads TGTGCCAGCAGCTTTGGGGGACCCTTTGGCTACACCTTC. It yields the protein CASSFGGPFGYTF.